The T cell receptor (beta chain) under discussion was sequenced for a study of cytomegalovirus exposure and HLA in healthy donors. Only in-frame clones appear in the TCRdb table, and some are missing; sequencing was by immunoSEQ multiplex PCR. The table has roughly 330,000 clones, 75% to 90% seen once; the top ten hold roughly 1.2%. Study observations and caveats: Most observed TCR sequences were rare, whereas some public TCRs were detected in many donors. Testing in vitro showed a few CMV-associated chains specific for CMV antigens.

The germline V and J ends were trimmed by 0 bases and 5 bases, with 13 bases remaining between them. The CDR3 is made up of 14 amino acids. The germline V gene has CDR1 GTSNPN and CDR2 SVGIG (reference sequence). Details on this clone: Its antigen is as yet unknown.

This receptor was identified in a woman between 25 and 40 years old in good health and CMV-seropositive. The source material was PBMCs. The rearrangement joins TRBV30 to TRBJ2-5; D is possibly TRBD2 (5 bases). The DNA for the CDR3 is TGTGCCTGGAGTGTACGGGCCGGCGGGGAGACCCAGTACTTC. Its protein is CAWSVRAGGETQYF.